The present T cell receptor (beta chain) was sequenced within a study of T cells after yellow fever vaccination. Study outcomes and limitations: Bulk-population clonotypes that are abundant could appear as contaminants in FACS-sorted repertoires. Weaker, the secondary response peaked sooner, at day 5 versus 15. A minor fraction of clonotypes spanned both CD4 and CD8 compartments.

The sample holds many counts of this clonotype. What it binds is unknown. Generation of TCR cDNA used 5'RACE template switching (which added a universal primer site and UMIs). TCRdb passed the 5' RACE reads through MiXCR, listing each CDR3 protein once. The table lists about 160,000 distinct CDR3 sequences, about 7% of them singletons, with approximately 2.5% in the top ten. The CDR3 has 15 amino acids. Germline CDR1 SGHRS, CDR2 YFSETQ. V trimming: 4 bases; J trimming: 5 bases; junction bases outside the gene matches: 9. The input for sequencing was CD4+ T cells sorted from PBMCs, taken roughly 5 days after the first yellow fever vaccination. The chain employs TRBV5-1 and TRBJ1-1; 9 positions match TRBD1. The TCR comes from a man aged 18 to 30 who received the YFV17D yellow fever vaccine. In DNA, the CDR3 is TGCGCCAGCAGCGGGACAGGGAGCGGGGGTACTGAAGCTTTCTTT. This sequence encodes CASSGTGSGGTEAFF. The full variable domain, rest sourced from reference TRBV5-1 and TRBJ1-1, is KAGVTQTPRYLIKTRGQQVTLSCSPISGHRSVSWYQQTPGQGLQFLFEYFSETQRNKGNFPGRFSGRQFSNSRSEMNVSTLELGDSALYLCASSGTGSGGTEAFFGQGTRLTVV.